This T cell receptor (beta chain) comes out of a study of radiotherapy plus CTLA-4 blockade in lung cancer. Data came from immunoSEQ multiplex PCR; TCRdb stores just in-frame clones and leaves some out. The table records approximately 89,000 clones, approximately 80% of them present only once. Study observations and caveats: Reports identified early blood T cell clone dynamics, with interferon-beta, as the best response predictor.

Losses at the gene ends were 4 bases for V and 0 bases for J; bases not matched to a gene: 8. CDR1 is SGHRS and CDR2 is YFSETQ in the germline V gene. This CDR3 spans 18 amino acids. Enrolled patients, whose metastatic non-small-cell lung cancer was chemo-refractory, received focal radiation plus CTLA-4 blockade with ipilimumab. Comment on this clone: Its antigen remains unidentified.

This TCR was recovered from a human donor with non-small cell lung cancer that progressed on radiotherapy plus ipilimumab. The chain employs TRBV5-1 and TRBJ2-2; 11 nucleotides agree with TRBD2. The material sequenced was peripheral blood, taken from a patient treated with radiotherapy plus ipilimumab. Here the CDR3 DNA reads TGCGCCAGCAGCACCAAGCTAGCGGGGGGCGCGAACACCGGGGAGCTGTTTTTT. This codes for CASSTKLAGGANTGELFF.